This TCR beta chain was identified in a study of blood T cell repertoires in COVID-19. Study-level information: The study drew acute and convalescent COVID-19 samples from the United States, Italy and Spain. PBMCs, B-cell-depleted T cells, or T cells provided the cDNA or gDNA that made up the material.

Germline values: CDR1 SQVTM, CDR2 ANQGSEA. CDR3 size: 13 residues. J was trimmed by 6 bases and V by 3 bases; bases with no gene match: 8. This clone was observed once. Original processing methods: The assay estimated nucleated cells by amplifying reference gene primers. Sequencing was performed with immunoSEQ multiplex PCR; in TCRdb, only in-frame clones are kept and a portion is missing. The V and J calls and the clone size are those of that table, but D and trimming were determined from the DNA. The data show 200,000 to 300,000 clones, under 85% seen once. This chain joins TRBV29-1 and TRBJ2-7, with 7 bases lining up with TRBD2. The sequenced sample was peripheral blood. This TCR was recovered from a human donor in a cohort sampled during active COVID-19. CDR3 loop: CSVEAGEGLEQYF. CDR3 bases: TGCAGCGTTGAGGCGGGAGAAGGGCTCGAGCAGTACTTC.